This TCR beta chain appears in the sequencing data of a study of OX40 agonist ivuxolimab in advanced cancers. As for the study more broadly: Ivuxolimab was a fully human IgG2 agonistic monoclonal antibody targeting the costimulatory receptor OX40 (CD134). Intravenous ivuxolimab was administered to patients every 2 weeks at six dose levels: 0.01, 0.1, 0.3, 1.5, 3 and 10 mg/kg. Of the 50 to 55 dose-escalation patients, hepatocellular carcinoma was present in approximately 20, melanoma in approximately 15, renal cell carcinoma in 9 and head and neck cancer in 9. In the dose-escalation cohort, 82.7% of patients were male, and the mean age was approximately 60 years, with a range of 23 to 79. Prior anti-PD-1, anti-PD-L1 or anti-CTLA-4 therapy was permitted, and approximately 40% of dose-escalation patients had received checkpoint inhibitors. Partial responses were achieved by three dose-escalation patients, of whom one had hepatocellular carcinoma and two had cutaneous melanoma. Peripheral TCRbeta sequencing aimed to test whether ivuxolimab altered TCR sequence diversity and caused clonal T-cell expansion. The monotherapy dose-escalation portion (N of about 57 patients) of the phase I ivuxolimab trial is reported in the paper. What the research found in general, with its limitations: On average, CD8+ T cells showed more expanded clones than CD4+ T cells after ivuxolimab. At doses of 0.1 to 3.0 mg/kg, clonal expansion of both CD4+ and CD8+ blood T cells was observed from baseline to week 6. The antigen specificity of the clonally expanded peripheral T cells was not determined. In partial responders in the 0.1-3.0 mg/kg groups, normalized peripheral clonal expansion was found to be among the lowest, especially among CD8+ T cells. Low levels of normalized T-cell clonal expansion were also seen in some nonresponding patients.

Patients with autoimmune disease history or receiving systemic immunosuppression were excluded from the trial. Peripheral blood for TCR sequencing was collected from all dose cohorts at baseline, on cycle 4 day 1, and on cycle 7 day 1. Samples came from an open-label, multicenter, first-in-human phase I dose-escalation trial of ivuxolimab. Adults with locally advanced or metastatic melanoma, renal cell carcinoma, hepatocellular carcinoma or head and neck squamous cell carcinoma were enrolled in the trial. Before TCR sequencing, CD4+ and CD8+ T cells were separately sorted from peripheral blood. About this clone: Its target antigen remains unknown. One base away there is no much larger clone; base qualities are not given.

Ends trimmed: V by 7 bases, J by 4 bases; bases unmatched to a gene: 1. The germline V gene (reference sequence) supplies CDR1 DFQATT and CDR2 SNEGSKA. The cysteine opens and the phenylalanine closes a CDR3 of 11 amino acids. Kept here is only the CDR3 DNA, which spans 33 bases and is read in frame from base 1. To sequence the TCRbeta CDR3 region, genomic DNA was isolated from the sorted cells. TCRbeta CDR3 regions were sequenced using the immunoSEQ Assay. TCRdb retrieved this table from immuneACCESS and kept in-frame rearrangements only. Not all clones are present; in checked studies, unresolved V genes account for under half, and no reason is known for the remainder. The table for this sample lists roughly 44,000 clones; around 80% of them were counted only once. The biggest ten clones account for 6.8% of the sample.

Recombination connected TRBV20-1 to TRBJ2-7; TRBD2 aligns with 10 central bases. The input for sequencing was CD4+ or CD8+ T cells sorted from blood, taken in a trial of the OX40 agonist ivuxolimab. This receptor was obtained from an adult with an advanced solid tumor such as melanoma, head and neck, liver or kidney cancer. The CDR3 has the sequence CSGTSGYEQYF. The bases read TGCAGTGGGACTAGCGGATACGAGCAGTACTTC.